The clone carrying this T cell receptor beta chain was seen many times. Its antigen is unidentified. These data belong to a study of regulatory T cells in long-lasting Graves disease. Study-wide results and limits: There were preferences for TRBV28, TRBJ1-2 and TRBJ2-5 in persistent disease.

Documented time point: newly diagnosed GD, antithyroid drugs for less than 3 months. Following extraction of RNA from PBMCs, that RNA was used to make the TCR library. Roughly 9 milliliters of peripheral blood were taken and placed in EDTA tubes. Combining iRepertoire HTBI primers with Arm-PCR of CDR3 regions, the authors built TCR beta libraries. TCRdb reprocessed the multiplex PCR reads via MiXCR and lists one record per CDR3 protein. The sample has roughly 500,000 distinct CDR3 sequences, roughly 14% seen once. This CDR3 has 17 residues. V was shortened by 0 bases and J by 5 bases, with 16 bases between the two germline ends. The germline V gene encodes CDR1 SGHTA and CDR2 FQGNSA. These sequences were also reported in another study, on T cells in Graves' hyperthyroidism and ophthalmopathy.

The V and J genes are TRBV7-2 and TRBJ1-4, with unresolved D. The sequencing used peripheral blood mononuclear cells (PBMCs), collected at new diagnosis, from a patient treated with antithyroid drugs. The sequence derives from a man aged 30 to 39 with Graves disease. The CDR3 region has the DNA TGTGCCAGCAGCTTAGCCCCCTGGAAAGGAGGGAATGAAAAACTGTTTTTT. Translated, it gives CASSLAPWKGGNEKLFF. Full variable domain (rest looked up from reference TRBV7-2 and TRBJ1-4): GAGVSQSPSNKVTEKGKDVELRCDPISGHTALYWYRQSLGQGLEFLIYFQGNSAPDKSGLPSDRFSAERTGGSVSTLTIQRTQQEDSAVYLCASSLAPWKGGNEKLFFGSGTQLSVL.